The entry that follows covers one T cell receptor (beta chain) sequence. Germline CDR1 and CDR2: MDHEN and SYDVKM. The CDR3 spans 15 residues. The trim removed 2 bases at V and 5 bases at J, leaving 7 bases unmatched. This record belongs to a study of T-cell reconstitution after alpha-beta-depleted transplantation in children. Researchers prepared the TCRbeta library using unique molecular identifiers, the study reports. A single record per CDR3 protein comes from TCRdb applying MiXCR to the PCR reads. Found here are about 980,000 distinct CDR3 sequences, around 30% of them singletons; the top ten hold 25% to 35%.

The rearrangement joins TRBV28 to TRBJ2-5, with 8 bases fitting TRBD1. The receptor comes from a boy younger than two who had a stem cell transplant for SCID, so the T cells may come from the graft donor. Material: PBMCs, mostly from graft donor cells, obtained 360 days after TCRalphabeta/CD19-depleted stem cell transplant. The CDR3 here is CASSLAGGKVETQYF. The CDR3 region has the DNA TGTGCCAGCAGTTTAGCAGGGGGCAAGGTTGAGACCCAGTACTTC.